The sequence of this T cell receptor beta chain was determined in a study of human T cells and chemical hapten exposure (dated by TCRdb to the early 2020s). Regarding the complete study: For sensitization, 2% DPC in acetone was applied to a roughly 2 cm by roughly 2 cm area of upper inner arm skin. Patients additionally received weekly therapeutic DPC doses to the scalp throughout the roughly 25-week study period. Patch testing was done on the upper back using Finn chambers containing 0.01% DPC, and results were scored after 6 days according to International Contact Dermatitis Research Group standards. Alopecia areata with under or over 50% scalp involvement, alopecia totalis and alopecia universalis were represented in the patient cohort, which was mostly female. Libraries were pooled for sequencing, and per-sample TCR yields varied mainly because of small differences in library volumes within the pool. The study tracked peripheral blood TCR repertoire changes in vivo during primary and secondary sensitization to the hapten diphenylcyclopropenone (DPC) in alopecia patients. Blood was sampled from patients pre-sensitization (week 0) and at 2, 6 and about 24 weeks after DPC sensitization. For TCR sequencing, blood came from 25 to 30 alopecia patients at anywhere from one to four time points (pre-sensitization, 2, 6 and 24 weeks).

This clonotype showed up many times. Its antigen remains unidentified. Nothing much larger sits one base from this clone, and base qualities are not available. Interpreted using the paper, the time point label stands for: pre-sensitization, week 0. The treatment or condition label of this sample denotes: therapeutic diphenylcyclopropenone sensitization with weekly scalp DPC. At every patch-test visit, the blood draw took place before the patch test was put on. Eligible patients were aged 18 to 70, diagnosed with alopecia, deemed suitable for DPC therapy, and excluded if pregnant. Total RNA was isolated from unfractionated whole blood collected in Tempus Blood RNA tubes. Study-level results and caveats: All patients had alopecia, a presumed autoimmune disease, so their immune response might differ from that of healthy individuals. Significantly more large CDR3 similarity clusters were formed by expanded TCRs than by pre-sensitization or healthy control sets, consistent with antigen-driven responses. After repeated subsampling, the strength of the expansion versus patch-test correlation and the threshold at which it became significant changed. DPC sensitization did not change how many TCRs were above 1 in 1000 frequency, and no evidence was found of alterations in global repertoire structure. A positive correlation was found between the number of PT1 expanded TCRs and patch test score, with significance reached at thresholds 8, 16 and 32 but not 4.

Preparation of the library involved RACE. Data came from a NextSeq 500. During library preparation, unique molecular identifiers were attached to individual cDNA molecules so that TCRs could be counted in a quantitative, reproducible way. Both TCR alpha and TCR beta chains were sequenced from each blood RNA sample. Concerning the study's data processing: The median number of TCRs per sample was around 96,000, ranging from about 23,224 to 700,000. The Decombinator software suite was used to annotate V, J and CDR3 in the TCR reads. Every sample was subsampled to the same number of TCRs (28,000) for the PS versus PT1 abundance plots. Expanded TCRs were defined as absent before sensitization and observed at least eight times at the 2-week time point. TCRdb cleaned the public reads at Q25 with fastp, built clones with MiXCR and kept in-frame beta chains. Records with the same CDR3 protein are collapsed into one entry carrying the most frequent genes and DNA. V and J calls and clone size were set by TCRdb, not the authors. For this sample there are tens of thousands of distinct CDR3 sequences; roughly a tenth appear just once. About 5.9% of the sample is taken by the ten largest.

Sequenced here: whole blood, sampled in connection with sensitization to the hapten diphenylcyclopropenone (DPC). This receptor was taken from a man under 40 with alopecia areata. Some clones in this sample may be carry-over from other donors' samples.

The CDR3 loop reads CASSYWGTSYGYTF. The DNA sequence reads TGTGCCAGCAGTTATTGGGGTACTAGCTATGGCTACACCTTC. This receptor chain uses TRBV6-5 and TRBJ1-2, with the D gene call left open. Trimming takes 3 bases from V and 4 bases from J, and the germline ends sit 12 bases apart. Measured from the cysteine to the phenylalanine, the CDR3 is 14 residues long. Of the read, only the CDR3 DNA is kept; its 42 bases are in frame from base 1. The germline V gene supplies CDR1 MNHEY and CDR2 SVGAGI.